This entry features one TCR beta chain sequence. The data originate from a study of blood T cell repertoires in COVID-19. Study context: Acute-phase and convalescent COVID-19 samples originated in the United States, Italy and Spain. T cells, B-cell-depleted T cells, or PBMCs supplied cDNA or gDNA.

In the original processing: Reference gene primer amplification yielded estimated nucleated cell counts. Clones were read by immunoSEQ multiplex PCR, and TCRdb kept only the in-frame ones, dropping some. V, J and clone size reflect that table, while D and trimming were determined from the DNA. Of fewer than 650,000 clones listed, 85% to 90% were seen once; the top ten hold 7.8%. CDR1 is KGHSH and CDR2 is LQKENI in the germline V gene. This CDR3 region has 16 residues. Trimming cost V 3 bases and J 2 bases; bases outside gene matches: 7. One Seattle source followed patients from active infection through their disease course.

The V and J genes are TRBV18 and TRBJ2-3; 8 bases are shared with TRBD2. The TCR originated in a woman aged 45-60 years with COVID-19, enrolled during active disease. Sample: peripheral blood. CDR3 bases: TGTGCCAGCTCACCGCTGCGGGGGGACCACACAGATACGCAGTATTTT. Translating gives CASSPLRGDHTDTQYF.